The 30 T cell receptor beta chains reported below all come from one sample, sequenced in a study of identical twins. TCRdb fed the 5' RACE reads into MiXCR, producing one record per CDR3 protein. The table includes fewer than 350,000 distinct CDR3 sequences, about 8.3% detected once. The same data also went into a second study, on yellow fever vaccine responses in identical twins.

The sample consisted of memory (CD45RO+) T cells sorted from blood. These receptors all stem from a woman aged 18-29 years in good health.

The V and J genes are TRBV2 and TRBJ1-5, with D uncertain. Between the trimmed V and J ends, which lost 6 bases and 4 bases, there was a span of 13 bases. The CDR3 has 14 residues. Germline CDR1 and CDR2: SNHLY and FYNNEI. CDR3 DNA sequence: TGTGCCAGCAGGCCCAGTCCTGGTAATCAGCCCCAGCATTTT. Protein: CASRPSPGNQPQHF.

This clonotype has at least ten counts. The chain carries TRBV6-5 and TRBJ1-4; TRBD1 agrees at 10 bases. Germline CDR1 MNHEY, CDR2 SVGAGI. After removal of 4 bases from V and 7 bases from J, the junction contained 6 bases not matched to a gene. This CDR3 comprises 15 residues. CDR3 region: CASSFSGTGVEKLFF. The DNA for the CDR3 is TGTGCCAGCAGTTTCTCCGGGACAGGGGTTGAAAAACTGTTTTTT.

This clonotype was picked up many times. The chain combines TRBV24-1 with TRBJ2-5, with TRBD2 as a possible D gene (7 bases). The CDR3 is 14 amino acids. The V end was cut by 9 bases, the J end by 5 bases, with 18 bases between. Germline V CDR1 and CDR2: KGHDR, SFDVKD. CDR3 sequence reads: CATQIRGGLETQYF. The CDR3 DNA sequence: TGTGCCACCCAGATAAGGGGGGGATTGGAGACCCAGTACTTC.

Only a few counts were recorded for this clonotype. The CDR3 coding sequence is TGTGCCAGCAGTACAGGGTATGGCTACACCTTC. It encodes CASSTGYGYTF. This sequence joins TRBV12-3 or TRBV12-4 and TRBJ1-2; weak D call: TRBD1 (6 bases). Deletions cut 5 bases from V and 5 bases from J, with 6 bases between. This CDR3 has 11 amino acids.

The table lists this clonotype with many counts. The chain combines TRBV7-2 with TRBJ1-3; D uncertain. V lost 0 bases and J 3 bases, leaving 9 bases between the germline ends. Germline CDR1 is SGHTA and CDR2 is FQGNSA. There are 15 residues in the CDR3. The CDR3 DNA reads as TGTGCCAGCAGCTTAGCGTATGGTAGTGGAAACACCATATATTTT. Residues: CASSLAYGSGNTIYF.

This clonotype turned up a few times. The V gene is TRBV2, the J gene TRBJ1-5; D possibly corresponds to TRBD1 (6 bases). The germline CDR1 and CDR2 sequences are SNHLY and FYNNEI. The CDR3 loop spans 18 amino acids. V was trimmed by 3 bases and J by 7 bases, leaving 25 bases between them. CDR3: CASSDLGSGVGAGQPQHF. Here the CDR3 DNA reads TGTGCCAGCAGTGATCTCGGATCGGGGGTGGGGGCCGGCCAGCCCCAGCATTTT.

V gene TRBV7-8 combines with J gene TRBJ1-1; possibly TRBD1 for D (6 bases). Germline V gene sequence: CDR1 SGHVS, CDR2 FQNEAQ. The CDR3 length is 14 residues. V lost 5 bases, J lost 0 bases, and 10 bases lay in between. This CDR3 is CASSPTGLNTEAFF. The CDR3 DNA reads as TGTGCCAGCAGCCCTACAGGGCTGAACACTGAAGCTTTCTTT.

The V gene is TRBV5-1, the J gene TRBJ1-2, with TRBD1 matching 11 bases. The J segment lost 3 bases and the V segment lost 4 bases, leaving 8 bases of the junction unmatched. CDR3 length equals 16 residues. Germline values: CDR1 SGHRS, CDR2 YFSETQ. The CDR3 loop is CASSVGQGANHYGYTF. The CDR3 DNA is TGCGCCAGCAGCGTTGGACAGGGGGCTAATCACTATGGCTACACCTTC.

The V call is TRBV19, the J call TRBJ2-1; 9 positions agree with TRBD2. The germline CDR1 and CDR2 sequences are LNHDA and SQIVND (reference sequence). The V and J ends lost 3 bases and 8 bases, in that order; junction bases with no gene match: 8. This CDR3 spans 15 amino acids. This CDR3 reads CASSIFSGSRYEQFF. In DNA form, the CDR3 reads TGTGCCAGTAGTATTTTTAGCGGGAGCAGGTATGAGCAGTTCTTC.

The DNA of the CDR3 is TGCAGTGCTAGAGAACTGACAGGGACTGAAGCTTTCTTT. This translates into CSARELTGTEAFF. The chain has TRBV20-1 and TRBJ1-1; the match to TRBD1 covers 7 bases. CDR1 and CDR2 (germline): DFQATT, SNEGSKA (reference sequence). CDR3 length: 13 residues. Trimming took 0 bases from V and 5 from J; bases not matched to a gene: 3.

The chain recombines TRBV20-1 with TRBJ2-1; tentative D call: TRBD2 (5 bases). Germline V gives CDR1 DFQATT, CDR2 SNEGSKA (reference sequence). The V and J ends lost 1 base and 7 bases respectively, with 11 bases between them. The CDR3 has 13 amino acids. In DNA, the CDR3 is TGCAGTGCTAGAGTGCCGGGGTCAAATGAGCAGTTCTTC. Protein sequence: CSARVPGSNEQFF.

This chain joins TRBV9 and TRBJ2-5; tentatively, D is TRBD1 or TRBD2 (5 bases each). Germline CDR1 and CDR2: SGDLS and YYNGEE. V was pared by 0 bases and J by 9 bases, with 21 bases between. The CDR3 is made up of 16 amino acids. For the CDR3, the DNA is TGTGCCAGCAGCGTAGCTGAAGGGACCCCAGGGTCGTCCCAGTACTTC. Encoded protein: CASSVAEGTPGSSQYF.

This clonotype was observed a few times. An end of the junction differs from the germline gene, which may be a read error. The chain employs TRBV11-2 and TRBJ2-2; D call uncertain. The CDR3 length is 13 residues. CDR1 is SGHAT and CDR2 is FQNNGV in the germline V gene. This CDR3 is CASSFYKGGELFF. DNA of the CDR3: TGTGCTAGCAGCTTTTACAAGGGCGGGGAGCTGTTTTTT.

Only a few counts were recorded for this clonotype. This chain joins TRBV6-1 and TRBJ2-7; TRBD1 or TRBD2 may be the D gene (5 bases each). CDR3 length equals 13 residues. Germline V gene data show CDR1 as MNHNS and CDR2 as SASEGT. Trimming pared 8 bases from V and 0 bases from J, leaving 11 bases between. For the CDR3, the DNA is TGTGCCAGCGGGACGGGGAGCTCCTACGAGCAGTACGTC. Protein product: CASGTGSSYEQYV.

This clonotype was counted at least ten times. This chain links TRBV10-3 with TRBJ2-7; tentative D call: TRBD1 (5 bases). Germline V gene sequence: CDR1 ENHRY, CDR2 SYGVKD. This CDR3 region has 15 residues. Trimming shortened V by 0 bases and J by 3 bases, and 12 bases separated the two germline ends. Here the CDR3 reads CAISESGDTIYEQYF. The CDR3 DNA sequence: TGTGCCATCAGTGAGTCAGGGGATACCATCTACGAGCAGTACTTC.

This clonotype has only a few counts. The chain employs TRBV28 and TRBJ1-1, with D hard to call. V was clipped by 1 base and J by 3 bases, with 9 bases between them. This CDR3 spans 14 amino acids. From germline, CDR1 is MDHEN and CDR2 SYDVKM. The CDR3 sequence: CASSLYGRDTEAFF. DNA for the CDR3: TGTGCCAGCAGTTTATACGGCAGAGACACTGAAGCTTTCTTT.

The chain carries TRBV11-3 and TRBJ2-5; 7 nucleotides line up with TRBD2. V was pared by 0 bases and J by 5 bases, with 9 bases of the junction left unmatched. Germline assignment: CDR1 SGHNT and CDR2 YENEEA. This CDR3 has 16 residues. The CDR3 here is CASSLEGGRSGETQYF. The CDR3, as DNA: TGTGCCAGCAGCTTAGAAGGCGGGAGAAGTGGGGAGACCCAGTACTTC.

This clonotype was seen more than once but under ten times. The J gene is TRBJ2-3, the V gene TRBV11-2; D perhaps matches TRBD1 (6 bases). Germline CDR1 SGHAT, CDR2 FQNNGV. Trimming pared 0 bases from V and 8 bases from J, leaving 12 bases between. The CDR3 is 14 residues long. DNA for the CDR3: TGTGCCAGCAGCTTAGATACAGGGAGCGGTACGCAGTATTTT. Protein sequence: CASSLDTGSGTQYF.

The chain couples TRBV20-1 to TRBJ2-1, with D maybe TRBD1 (6 bases). V was trimmed by 5 bases and J by 6 bases, leaving 20 bases between them. Germline assignment: CDR1 DFQATT and CDR2 SNEGSKA (reference sequence). The CDR3 totals 15 residues. The CDR3 region has the DNA TGCAGTGCTGACACCGGGACATTAAGGGCCAATGAGCAGTTCTTC. Its translation is CSADTGTLRANEQFF.

CDR3 coding DNA: TGTGCTAGTGGGCTCCAAACAGGGAACACTGAAGCTTTCTTT. Translation gives CASGLQTGNTEAFF. The rearrangement joins TRBV12-5 to TRBJ1-1; a possible D gene is TRBD1 (5 bases). Deletions cut 6 bases from V and 1 base from J, with 12 bases between. Germline values: CDR1 LGHNT, CDR2 FRNRAP. This CDR3 is 14 amino acids long.

The V gene is TRBV6-5, the J gene TRBJ1-1, with D possibly TRBD1 on 5 matching bases. V lost 0 bases and J 1 base, leaving 9 bases between the germline ends. Germline CDR1 and CDR2: MNHEY and SVGAGI. The CDR3 extends over 15 amino acids. CDR3 loop: CASSYSGRTNTEAFF. In nucleotides, the CDR3 is TGTGCCAGCAGTTACTCGGGACGGACGAACACTGAAGCTTTCTTT.

This clonotype has a handful of counts. The CDR3 bases are TGTGCCAGCAGCCAAGATGCAGGGAGTCATAATTCACCCCTCCACTTT. This codes for CASSQDAGSHNSPLHF. The chain links TRBV3-1 to TRBJ1-6, with D possibly TRBD1 on 5 matching bases. V gave up 0 bases and J gave up 5 bases, with 11 bases separating them. Per the germline V gene, CDR1 is LGHDT and CDR2 is YNNKEL (reference sequence). CDR3 length equals 16 residues.

Details on this clonotype: A read error is likely, as this CDR3 ends without the conserved phenylalanine or tryptophan. The chain has TRBV20-1 and TRBJ1-5; D remains unclear. The germline gives CDR1 DFQATT, CDR2 SNEGSKA (reference sequence). V lost 6 bases and J 3 bases, leaving 12 bases between the germline ends. This CDR3 is built from 13 residues. CDR3 residues: CSAKTRSNQPQHS. For the CDR3, the DNA is TGCAGTGCCAAGACACGGTCCAATCAGCCCCAGCATTCT.

This clonotype has at least ten counts. This rearrangement joins TRBV12-3 or TRBV12-4 to TRBJ1-5; 9 bases match TRBD1. The J segment lost 3 bases and the V segment lost 5 bases, leaving 5 bases of the junction unmatched. The CDR3 has 15 amino acids. The CDR3 bases are TGTGCCAGCAGTCCCGGGACAGGGAACAATCAGCCCCAGCATTTT. Translating it yields CASSPGTGNNQPQHF.

V is TRBV14 and J is TRBJ2-5; the D gene is possibly TRBD2 (5 bases). Germline V lookup: CDR1 SGHDN, CDR2 FVKESK. Trimming stripped 1 base from V and 2 bases from J, with 11 bases between. The CDR3 is 15 amino acids. The CDR3 DNA follows: TGTGCCAGCAGCCAAGTGAGGGCCGGACAAGAGACCCAGTACTTC. Translation: CASSQVRAGQETQYF.

Only a few counts were recorded for this clonotype. CDR3 bases: TGCGCCAGCAGCTCAGGACAGGGCCCGACCGGGGAGCTGTTTTTT. As protein: CASSSGQGPTGELFF. The J gene is TRBJ2-2, the V gene TRBV5-1; 8 positions match TRBD1. This CDR3 comprises 15 residues. Trimming at V came to 3 bases and at J to 5 bases, leaving 6 bases not matched to a gene. Germline V gene lookup returns CDR1 SGHRS and CDR2 YFSETQ.

This clonotype has at least ten counts. The germline gene is not matched at one end of the junction; a read error may be the cause. The rearrangement uses TRBV3-1 and TRBJ2-1, with 12 nucleotides matching TRBD2. Germline lookup yields CDR1 LGHDT and CDR2 YNNKEL (reference sequence). The CDR3 is 15 residues long. CDR3 in DNA: TGTGCCAGTCGCGAACAGACTAGCGGGAGAGCCAGCACGGTCTTC. Protein sequence: CASREQTSGRASTVF.

The V call is TRBV2, the J call TRBJ1-3; TRBD1 is a possible D gene (5 bases). V was pared by 0 bases and J by 0 bases, with 6 bases between. CDR1 and CDR2 (germline): SNHLY, FYNNEI. The CDR3 contains 15 residues. CDR3 loop: CASSEARGSGNTIYF. The CDR3 bases are TGTGCCAGCAGTGAAGCGAGGGGCTCTGGAAACACCATATATTTT.

The chain combines TRBV5-1 with TRBJ2-3; D perhaps matches TRBD1 (6 bases). CDR1 SGHRS and CDR2 YFSETQ come from the germline V gene. The CDR3 consists of 14 residues. V was cut by 6 bases and J by 1 base, with 12 bases left in between. The CDR3 sequence: CASTPGDGTDTQYF. CDR3 sequence (DNA): TGCGCCAGCACCCCAGGGGACGGCACAGATACGCAGTATTTT.

This clonotype showed up just a few times. The rearrangement joins TRBV6-4 to TRBJ2-7; no definite D call. CDR1 is MRHNA, CDR2 SNTAGT, per germline. The ends were cut back, 6 bases at V and 5 bases at J, with 2 bases in the middle. There are 9 residues in the CDR3. CDR3 protein: CASRDEQYF. Here the CDR3 DNA reads TGTGCCAGCAGGGACGAGCAGTACTTC.